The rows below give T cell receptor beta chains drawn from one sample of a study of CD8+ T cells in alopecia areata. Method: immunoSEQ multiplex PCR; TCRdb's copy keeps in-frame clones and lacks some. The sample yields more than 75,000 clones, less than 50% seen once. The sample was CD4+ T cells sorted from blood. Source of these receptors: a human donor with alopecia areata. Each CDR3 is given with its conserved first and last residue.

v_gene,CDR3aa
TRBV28,CAIQEAQETQYF
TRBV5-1,CASSLSGRFYNEQFF
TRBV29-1,CSVIPGLTTNEKLFF
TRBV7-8,CASSPRAYEQFF
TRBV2,CASKTTSGNYEQYF
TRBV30,CAWSTDRGVHEQYF
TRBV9,CASSVGRDGGQFF
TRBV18,CASSPDRGLNIQYF
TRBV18,CASQPQQYNSPLHF
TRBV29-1,CSIRTVGYGYTF
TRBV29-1,CSGRTGTGTDTQYF
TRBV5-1,CASSLDTTDTQYF
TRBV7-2,CASTAGGPGSQYF
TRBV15,CATSRVLETQYF
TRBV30,CAWSLTSHGELFF
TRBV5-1,CASSLTRGSYQETQYF
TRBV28,CASSTPTGGADTQYF
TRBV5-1,CASSLEALGVTEAFF
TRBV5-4,CASRLVATGTDPYEQYF
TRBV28,CASSITSVKETQYF
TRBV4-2,CASSQPTAGGSAETQYF
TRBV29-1,CSVQGIGDTQYF
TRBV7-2,CASAKGGNEQFF
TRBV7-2,CASSLAPSTDTQYF
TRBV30,CAWSLQGGGSPLHF
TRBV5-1,CASSLSGREETQYF
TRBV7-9,CASSLVSYEQYF
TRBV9,CASSADRATTYEQYF